Listed here are 3 T cell receptor beta chains from one sample, sequenced in a study of shared clonotypes between healthy human individuals. In the naive CD8 group, cells lacked CD45RO and were positively selected for CCR7, so terminally differentiated effector memory CD45RA+ cells were left out. The method was immunoSEQ multiplex PCR; TCRdb's version includes in-frame clones alone and lacks a portion of them. The data show 550,000 to 600,000 clones, 95% to 98% seen once. Material: naive CD8+ T cells sorted from blood. The source of these receptors is a man younger than 40 in good health.

The chain has TRBV9 and TRBJ2-1, with D possibly called TRBD1 or TRBD2 (5 bases each). The CDR3 loop spans 12 amino acids. Trimming took 5 bases from V and 6 from J, leaving 9 bases between them. Per germline, CDR1 SGDLS and CDR2 YYNGEE. The CDR3 region has the DNA TGTGCCAGCAGGGGGGATTCCAATGAGCAGTTCTTC. Its protein is CASRGDSNEQFF.

This chain uses TRBV27 with TRBJ1-1; D is ambiguous. The CDR3 is made up of 12 amino acids. The V end lost 1 base, the J end lost 8 bases, and 8 bases lay between the germline ends. Germline lookup yields CDR1 MNHEY and CDR2 SMNVEV (reference sequence). CDR3 protein: CASSLFGDEAFF. The CDR3 region has the DNA TGTGCCAGCAGTTTATTTGGAGACGAAGCTTTCTTT.

The rearrangement links TRBV5-5 to TRBJ2-2; 8 bases line up with TRBD2. J gave up 6 bases and V 4 bases, and 5 bases lay outside the gene matches. This CDR3 is built from 14 residues. CDR1 SGHKS and CDR2 YYEKEE come from the germline V gene (reference sequence). The chain's CDR3 is CASSPGLVAGELFF. The CDR3 nucleotides read TGTGCCAGCAGCCCGGGACTAGTGGCCGGGGAGCTGTTTTTT.